One and the same sample provided the 32 T cell receptor beta chains below, sequenced in a study of blood T cell repertoires in COVID-19. The assay was immunoSEQ multiplex PCR, and TCRdb's table has in-frame clones only and misses some. The sample contains 150,000 to 200,000 clones, around 80% of which appear only once. Material: PBMCs or T cells enriched from blood (not recorded which). Source of these receptors: a man aged 35-49 years who had recovered from COVID-19.

The V call is TRBV7-8, the J call TRBJ1-2; 7 bases map to TRBD1. The CDR3 is 13 residues long. The V segment lost 5 bases and the J segment 4 bases; nucleotides outside the gene matches: 4. Germline loops: CDR1 SGHVS, CDR2 FQNEAQ. DNA of the CDR3: TGTGCCAGCAGCCCCGGGACAGTCTATGGCTACACCTTC. Protein product: CASSPGTVYGYTF.

The V gene is TRBV6-4, the J gene TRBJ1-1, with 7 bases that match TRBD1. The germline V gene has CDR1 MRHNA and CDR2 SNTAGT. Unmatched junction bases numbered 3, after V lost 5 bases and J lost 0 bases. The CDR3 is 14 residues long. In DNA form, the CDR3 reads TGTGCCAGCAGTCGGGACAGTTTGAACACTGAAGCTTTCTTT. This sequence encodes CASSRDSLNTEAFF.

Only one count was recorded for this clone. V and J are TRBV30 and TRBJ1-4; 7 bases map to TRBD1. The CDR3 runs to 14 residues. CDR1 GTSNPN and CDR2 SVGIG come from the germline V gene (reference sequence). V lost 2 bases, J lost 8 bases, and 8 bases stayed unmatched. The CDR3 reads CAWSPRQGAEKLFF. Written as DNA, the CDR3 is TGTGCCTGGAGTCCTCGACAGGGTGCCGAAAAACTGTTTTTT.

V gene TRBV28 combines with J gene TRBJ1-5; 8 bases align to TRBD1. Germline CDR1 and CDR2: MDHEN and SYDVKM. V shed 2 bases, J shed 1 base, and the junction held 1 base outside the gene matches. The CDR3 loop spans 15 amino acids. This CDR3 reads CASSLTGGSNQPQHF. The CDR3 DNA is TGTGCCAGCAGTTTAACAGGGGGGAGCAATCAGCCCCAGCATTTT.

V gene TRBV12-5 combines with J gene TRBJ2-5, with D hard to call. CDR1 is LGHNT, CDR2 FRNRAP, per germline. The CDR3 loop spans 12 amino acids. Between the trimmed V and J ends, which lost 5 bases and 4 bases, there was a span of 8 bases. The CDR3: CASGTTGETQYF. CDR3 sequence (DNA): TGTGCTAGTGGTACAACGGGAGAGACCCAGTACTTC.

The rearrangement joins TRBV10-2 to TRBJ1-3; 8 positions match TRBD1. V dropped 7 bases and J dropped 0; count of bases not matched to a gene: 8. CDR3 length: 16 residues. The V gene's germline CDR1 is WSHSY and CDR2 SAAADI. The CDR3 DNA sequence: TGCGCCAGCAATGACAGGGGCGAAATCTCTGGAAACACCATATATTTT. This translates into CASNDRGEISGNTIYF.

This rearrangement joins TRBV3-1 (or the pseudogene TRBV3-2) to TRBJ2-2; TRBD1 agrees at 9 bases. This CDR3 region has 15 residues. The trim removed 6 bases at V and 0 bases at J, leaving 2 bases unmatched. CDR1 and CDR2 from the germline V gene are LGHDT and YNNKEL (reference sequence). The CDR3 reads CASRGTGTNTGELFF. For the CDR3, the DNA is TGTGCCAGCAGGGGGACAGGGACGAACACCGGGGAGCTGTTTTTT.

This clone showed up just a few times. This sequence joins TRBV6-1 and TRBJ1-2; no clear D gene. Germline values: CDR1 MNHNS, CDR2 SASEGT. CDR3 length: 14 residues. V lost 3 bases and J lost 7, with 15 bases in between. CDR3 region: CASSDDTGISGYTF. The DNA of the CDR3 is TGTGCCAGCAGTGACGATACGGGTATATCTGGCTACACCTTC.

V usage is TRBV21-1 and J usage is TRBJ2-7; whether TRBD1, the table's D call, matches the DNA was not checked. TRBV21-1 is termed a pseudogene. The CDR3 consists of 18 residues. CDR3 nucleotides: TGTGCCAGCAGTAGGGGGGAACCCGGGACAGGGATAAGTTACGAGCAGTACTTC. This sequence encodes CASSRGEPGTGISYEQYF.

The rearrangement uses TRBV11-2 and TRBJ2-5, with 8 nucleotides matching TRBD1. J lost 9 bases, V lost 0 bases, and 6 bases had no gene match. CDR1 SGHAT and CDR2 FQNNGV come from the germline V gene. The CDR3 runs to 14 residues. This CDR3 reads CASSLEGTGLAQYF. CDR3 DNA sequence: TGTGCCAGCAGCTTAGAAGGGACAGGTTTGGCCCAGTACTTC.

This clone occurred a few times. This sequence joins TRBV2 and TRBJ1-2; 9 bases agree with TRBD1. The germline V gene encodes CDR1 SNHLY and CDR2 FYNNEI. This CDR3 region has 14 residues. The ends lost 5 bases at V and 2 bases at J; junction bases unmatched: 3. The CDR3, as DNA: TGTGCCAGCAGTTCCGGGACAGGGAACTATGGCTACACCTTC. As protein: CASSSGTGNYGYTF.

The chain joins TRBV5-6 to TRBJ2-1, with D perhaps TRBD1 (6 bases). This CDR3 spans 15 amino acids. V was clipped by 2 bases and J by 6 bases, with 15 bases between them. Germline CDR1 reads SGHDT; CDR2 reads YYEEEE. The CDR3 loop reads CASSFTGLTGNEQFF. DNA for the CDR3: TGTGCCAGCAGCTTTACAGGGTTGACGGGCAATGAGCAGTTCTTC.

The genes are TRBV6-5 and TRBJ2-3; D is undetermined. Germline V gene data show CDR1 as MNHEY and CDR2 as SVGAGI. V shed 7 bases and J shed 5 bases, with 10 bases lying between them. The CDR3 sequence is 12 residues long. This CDR3 is CASTRRGDTQYF. The CDR3, as DNA: TGTGCCAGCACCCGACGAGGAGATACGCAGTATTTT.

V usage is TRBV19 and J usage is TRBJ1-4; D not resolved. V was cut by 5 bases and J by 5 bases, with 9 bases left in between. Germline CDR1 LNHDA, CDR2 SQIVND (reference sequence). The CDR3 is 13 amino acids. The CDR3 bases are TGTGCCAGTAGTCAGTCTTTGAATGAAAAACTGTTTTTT. This translates into CASSQSLNEKLFF.

For the CDR3, the DNA is TGCGCCAGCGGGGCAGACTCACCTAACTATGGCTACACCTTC. It yields the protein CASGADSPNYGYTF. The V call is TRBV5-1, the J call TRBJ1-2; TRBD1 is a possible D gene (5 bases). Germline-derived CDR1 and CDR2 are SGHRS and YFSETQ. CDR3 length: 14 amino acids. V was pared by 7 bases and J by 0 bases, with 13 bases between.

This clone has only one observation. V usage is TRBV12-3 or TRBV12-4 and J usage is TRBJ2-5, with D perhaps TRBD2 (6 bases). This CDR3 is built from 13 residues. The ends were cut back, 3 bases at V and 4 bases at J, with 9 bases in the middle. This chain's CDR3 is CASSFGGRETQYF. The DNA of the CDR3 is TGTGCCAGCAGTTTTGGGGGGAGAGAGACCCAGTACTTC.

V gene TRBV29-1 combines with J gene TRBJ1-5; 8 bases align to TRBD1. V lost 5 bases, J lost 1 base, and 13 bases stayed unmatched. The CDR3 has 17 residues. The germline gives CDR1 SQVTM, CDR2 ANQGSEA. The CDR3 region is CSVLLVAGGGSNQPQHF. The CDR3 nucleotides read TGCAGCGTTCTCCTTGTGGCAGGGGGCGGGAGCAATCAGCCCCAGCATTTT.

The V call is TRBV25-1, the J call TRBJ2-7; 7 bases align to TRBD2. J lost 5 bases, V lost 8 bases, and 3 bases had no gene match. The CDR3 totals 11 residues. CDR1 MGHDK and CDR2 SYGVNS come from the germline V gene. CDR3 coding DNA: TGTGCCAGCGGGAGGGGAAACGAGCAGTACGTC. Protein: CASGRGNEQYV.

The chain recombines TRBV7-3 with TRBJ2-3; 10 bases map to TRBD2. Trimming cost V 1 base and J 1 base; bases outside gene matches: 2. From germline, CDR1 is SGHTA and CDR2 FQGTGA. The CDR3 has 16 residues. The CDR3 coding sequence is TGTGCCAGCAGCTTAAGGCTAGCGGGGGGCACAGATACGCAGTATTTT. Its translation: CASSLRLAGGTDTQYF.

The chain recombines TRBV5-1 with TRBJ1-2; maybe TRBD1 (5 bases). The CDR3 runs 13 residues. The V end was cut by 6 bases, the J end by 4 bases, with 13 bases between. CDR1 SGHRS and CDR2 YFSETQ come from the germline V gene. The CDR3 sequence: CASTLGGVYGYTF. CDR3 nucleotide sequence: TGCGCCAGCACCCTCGGAGGGGTCTATGGCTACACCTTC.

The chain combines TRBV6-1 with TRBJ2-7; 10 bases match TRBD2. From germline, CDR1 is MNHNS and CDR2 SASEGT. V dropped 1 base and J dropped 2; count of bases not matched to a gene: 2. CDR3 length: 15 amino acids. The CDR3 DNA reads TGTGCCAGCAGTGAAGGGCTAGCGGGGGCCTACGAGCAGTACGTC. It translates to CASSEGLAGAYEQYV.

V usage is TRBV7-2 and J usage is TRBJ2-3; D might be TRBD1 (6 bases). The germline V gene has CDR1 SGHTA and CDR2 FQGNSA. The CDR3 contains 13 residues. The V and J ends lost 4 bases and 4 bases respectively, with 9 bases between them. The CDR3 region has the DNA TGTGCCAGCAGCTCGGCAGGGGCAGATACGCAGTATTTT. Encoded protein: CASSSAGADTQYF. Full variable domain (outside the CDR3, taken from reference TRBV7-2 and TRBJ2-3): GAGVSQSPSNKVTEKGKDVELRCDPISGHTALYWYRQSLGQGLEFLIYFQGNSAPDKSGLPSDRFSAERTGGSVSTLTIQRTQQEDSAVYLCASSSAGADTQYFGPGTRLTVL.

The rearrangement uses TRBV13 and TRBJ2-5; 10 positions match TRBD2. Losses at the gene ends were 2 bases for V and 1 base for J; bases not matched to a gene: 7. The CDR3 is 17 amino acids. CDR1 is PRHDT, CDR2 FYEKMQ, per germline (reference sequence). CDR3 region: CASSLSPSGGGQETQYF. Here the CDR3 DNA reads TGTGCCAGCAGCTTATCGCCCAGCGGGGGGGGCCAAGAGACCCAGTACTTC.

The CDR3 reads CATIGERGAVYGYTF. The CDR3 nucleotides read TGTGCCACCATAGGTGAGCGTGGGGCGGTCTATGGCTACACCTTC. This chain links TRBV24-1 with TRBJ1-2; TRBD1 is a possible D gene (5 bases). The V end was cut by 8 bases, the J end by 4 bases, with 19 bases between. CDR1 KGHDR and CDR2 SFDVKD come from the germline V gene. CDR3 size: 15 residues.

V and J are TRBV21-1 and TRBJ2-1; the DNA was not compared with TRBD1, the D call given in the table. TRBV21-1 is a pseudogene segment. CDR3 length: 16 amino acids. CDR3 amino acids: CASSAFRDRVRNEQFF. The DNA for the CDR3 is TGTGCCAGCAGCGCCTTTAGGGACAGGGTCAGGAATGAGCAGTTCTTC.

This clone has a handful of counts. The gene calls are TRBV5-1 and TRBJ1-2; TRBD1 agrees at 10 bases. CDR3 length: 17 amino acids. The V gene end was trimmed by 4 bases and the J gene end by 6 bases; junction bases not matched to a gene: 15. Germline CDR1 and CDR2: SGHRS and YFSETQ. CDR3 amino acids: CASSTPDRGPRGDGYTF. DNA of the CDR3: TGCGCCAGCAGCACCCCTGACAGGGGGCCCCGCGGCGATGGCTACACCTTC. The full variable domain, rest sourced from reference TRBV5-1 and TRBJ1-2, is KAGVTQTPRYLIKTRGQQVTLSCSPISGHRSVSWYQQTPGQGLQFLFEYFSETQRNKGNFPGRFSGRQFSNSRSEMNVSTLELGDSALYLCASSTPDRGPRGDGYTFGSGTRLTVV.

The chain uses TRBV30 and TRBJ1-4; weak D call: TRBD1 (5 bases). Germline lookup yields CDR1 GTSNPN and CDR2 SVGIG (reference sequence). The V end was cut by 2 bases, the J end by 6 bases, with 10 bases between. The CDR3 covers 13 residues. Here the CDR3 DNA reads TGTGCCTGGAGTAGGAAACAGGATGAAAAACTGTTTTTT. Translation gives CAWSRKQDEKLFF.

The chain is built from TRBV11-2 and TRBJ2-7; possible D gene TRBD2, 5 bases. From germline, CDR1 is SGHAT and CDR2 FQNNGV. Trimming removed 5 bases from V and 6 bases from J, with 23 bases in between. The CDR3 loop spans 16 amino acids. CDR3: CASSLGWTPSGGEQYV. DNA of the CDR3: TGTGCCAGCAGCCTTGGATGGACTCCGTCTGGCGGCGAGCAGTACGTC.

The V and J genes are TRBV27 and TRBJ1-2, with D tentatively TRBD1 (5 bases). CDR1 and CDR2 from the germline V gene are MNHEY and SMNVEV (reference sequence). This CDR3 is built from 16 residues. Between the trimmed V and J ends, which lost 2 bases and 4 bases, there was a span of 17 bases. This CDR3 is CASSLGSGGTPYGYTF. The CDR3 coding sequence is TGTGCCAGCAGTTTAGGGTCCGGCGGGACCCCCTATGGCTACACCTTC.

This chain's CDR3 is CASSLNLPPSGANVLTF. In nucleotides, the CDR3 is TGTGCCAGCAGCTTAAATCTACCCCCTTCTGGGGCCAACGTCCTGACTTTC. The chain couples TRBV13 to TRBJ2-6; unclear D gene. This CDR3 has 17 residues. Trimming pared 2 bases from V and 1 base from J, leaving 12 bases between. The germline gives CDR1 PRHDT, CDR2 FYEKMQ (reference sequence).

Regarding this clone: The same CDR3 is also encoded by other DNA sequences in this sample. The chain joins TRBV20-1 to TRBJ2-5; tentatively, D is TRBD2 (5 bases). CDR3 length: 11 residues. The V end was cut by 1 base, the J end by 5 bases, with 5 bases between. The germline gives CDR1 DFQATT, CDR2 SNEGSKA (reference sequence). This chain's CDR3 is CSARAGETQYF. Written as DNA, the CDR3 is TGCAGTGCTAGAGCGGGGGAGACCCAGTACTTC.

The V gene is TRBV29-1, the J gene TRBJ2-3; 12 bases agree with TRBD2. The CDR3 contains 14 residues. V was clipped by 5 bases and J by 5 bases; unmatched bases: 5. Per the germline V gene, CDR1 is SQVTM and CDR2 is ANQGSEA. In DNA form, the CDR3 reads TGCAGCGTTTTAACTAGCGGGGGGAGAGATACGCAGTATTTT. This codes for CSVLTSGGRDTQYF.